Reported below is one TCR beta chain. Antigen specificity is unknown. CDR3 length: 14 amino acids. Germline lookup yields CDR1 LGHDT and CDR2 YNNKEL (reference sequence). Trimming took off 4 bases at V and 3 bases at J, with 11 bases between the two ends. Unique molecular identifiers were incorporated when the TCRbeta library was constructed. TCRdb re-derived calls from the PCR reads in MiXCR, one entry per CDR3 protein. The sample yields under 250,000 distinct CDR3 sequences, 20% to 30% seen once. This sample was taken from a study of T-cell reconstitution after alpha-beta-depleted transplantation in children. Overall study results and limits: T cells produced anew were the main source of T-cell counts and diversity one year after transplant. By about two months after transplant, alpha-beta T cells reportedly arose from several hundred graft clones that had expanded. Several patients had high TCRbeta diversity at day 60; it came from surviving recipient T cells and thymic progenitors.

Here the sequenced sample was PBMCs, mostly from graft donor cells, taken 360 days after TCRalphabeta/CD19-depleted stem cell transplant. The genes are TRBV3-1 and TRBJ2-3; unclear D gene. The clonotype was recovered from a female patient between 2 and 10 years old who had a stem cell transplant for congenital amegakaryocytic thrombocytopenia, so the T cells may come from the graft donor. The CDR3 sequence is CASSLYYETDTQYF. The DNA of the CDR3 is TGTGCCAGCAGCCTATACTACGAGACAGATACGCAGTATTTT.